The present entry profiles one T cell receptor (beta chain) with its context. TCRdb's copy holds only in-frame clones and misses some; the assay was immunoSEQ multiplex PCR. The table has about 180,000 clones, more than 90% seen once. These data belong to a study of control samples from healthy donors and cancer patients. V was cut by 3 bases and J by 1 base, with 9 bases left in between. Looked up from germline, CDR1 is SGHNT and CDR2 is YENEEA. The CDR3 spans 15 residues. The TCR originated in a woman between 40 and 50 years old in good health. The source material was blood. The chain recombines TRBV11-3 with TRBJ2-2; D gene unclear. CDR3 region: CASSFSWQNTGELFF. The CDR3 DNA follows: TGTGCCAGCAGCTTTAGTTGGCAGAACACCGGGGAGCTGTTTTTT.